This T cell receptor beta chain was identified in a study of human T cells and chemical hapten exposure. Study background: TCR yields per sample varied mostly from small pooled library volume differences.

A word on this clonotype: Antigen unknown.

The library tagged each cDNA molecule with unique molecular identifiers. In the authors' methods: Approximately 99,000 TCRs per sample was the median, with a range of about 20,000 to 690,600. From the RACE reads, TCRdb called clonotypes with MiXCR, one entry per CDR3 protein. The V and J calls, along with clone size, are taken from TCRdb and not from the paper's own processing. The repertoire includes roughly 120,000 distinct CDR3 sequences, 9% to 10% of them detected once, and 1.5% to 2% sits in the top ten. General study results and limits: With DPC sensitization, TCRs exceeding 1 in 1000 frequency showed no change.

The CDR3 has 13 residues. With 2 bases removed from V and 7 bases from J, the gap between germline ends came to 9 bases. Germline CDR1 reads LGHDT; CDR2 reads YNNKEL (reference sequence). Time point reported: healthy volunteer bleed at 2 weeks. RNA extraction used unfractionated whole blood as the source of total RNA. This chain joins TRBV3-1 and TRBJ1-5; no clear D. The sequenced sample was whole blood. The clonotype was recovered from a male donor in good health. Some clones in this sample may be carry-over from other donors' samples. In DNA form, the CDR3 reads TGTGCCAGCAGCCAAAAAGGTCACCAGCCCCAGCATTTT. Amino acids: CASSQKGHQPQHF.